The rows below give T cell receptor beta chains drawn from one sample of a study of T cells in Graves' hyperthyroidism and ophthalmopathy. In TCRdb, the multiplex PCR reads were re-called with MiXCR into one record per CDR3 protein. The table records about 260,000 distinct CDR3 sequences, 20% to 25% of them present only once. Input material: blood. The source is a man younger than 45 with Graves' ophthalmopathy. The CDR3 runs from the conserved cysteine through the conserved F or W. The order of the fields is V gene, clone size, D gene, J gene, CDR3 DNA, CDR3 protein. D genes are given only for firm matches. Clone sizes are given selectively: once, few, many, or a class where the clone is expanded.

v_gene: TRBV3-1; abundance: few; d_gene: .; j_gene: TRBJ2-5; CDR3nt: TGTGCCAGCAGTCCATCTGCTTTACATCGGAGACGCCAAGAGACCCAGTACTTC; CDR3aa: CASSPSALHRRRQETQYF
v_gene: TRBV14; abundance: .; d_gene: .; j_gene: TRBJ2-6; CDR3nt: TGTGCCAGCAGCCAAGAATATTCCAACGGGAAGGGTTTCACTGGGGCCAACGTCCTGACTTTC; CDR3aa: CASSQEYSNGKGFTGANVLTF
v_gene: TRBV27; abundance: .; d_gene: .; j_gene: TRBJ1-2; CDR3nt: TGTGCCAGCAGTTCGCGGGAGAACTATGGCTACACCTTC; CDR3aa: CASSSRENYGYTF
v_gene: TRBV6-5; abundance: once; d_gene: TRBD1; j_gene: TRBJ2-1; CDR3nt: TGTGCCAGCAGTTACCGATTTGGGACAGGGTTTTCCTACAATGAGCAGTTCTTC; CDR3aa: CASSYRFGTGFSYNEQFF
v_gene: TRBV11-2; abundance: many; d_gene: TRBD2; j_gene: TRBJ2-1; CDR3nt: TGTGCCAGCAGCTTACTAGCGGGAGGTGGCCCCGATGAGCAGTTCTTC; CDR3aa: CASSLLAGGGPDEQFF
v_gene: TRBV30; abundance: many; d_gene: .; j_gene: TRBJ2-7; CDR3nt: TGTGCCTGGAAGTCGGACTATTACTACGAGCAGTACTTC; CDR3aa: CAWKSDYYYEQYF
v_gene: TRBV5-1; abundance: many; d_gene: .; j_gene: TRBJ2-7; CDR3nt: TGCGCCAGCAGCTTGGAGGTAGGAACCTACGAGCAGTACTTC; CDR3aa: CASSLEVGTYEQYF
v_gene: TRBV2; abundance: .; d_gene: TRBD2; j_gene: TRBJ2-1; CDR3nt: TGTGCCAGCAGTGAGAGCCGGACTAGCGGGGCGGAAAACAATGAGCAGTTCTTC; CDR3aa: CASSESRTSGAENNEQFF
v_gene: TRBV20-1; abundance: many; d_gene: .; j_gene: TRBJ2-3; CDR3nt: TGCAGTGCTACCCCCAGCACAGATACGCAGTATTTT; CDR3aa: CSATPSTDTQYF
v_gene: TRBV12-3/TRBV12-4; abundance: many; d_gene: .; j_gene: TRBJ1-6; CDR3nt: TGTGCCAGCAGCCCGGAGAGAAGGGACTCACCCCTCCACTTT; CDR3aa: CASSPERRDSPLHF
v_gene: TRBV28; abundance: many; d_gene: .; j_gene: TRBJ1-5; CDR3nt: TGTGCCAGCAACTGGGGAGGGGACGGCAATCAGCCCCAGCATTTT; CDR3aa: CASNWGGDGNQPQHF
v_gene: TRBV3-1; abundance: .; d_gene: .; j_gene: TRBJ1-4; CDR3nt: TGTGCCAGCAGGCAAGGGGGGGCTGAAAAACTGTTTTTT; CDR3aa: CASRQGGAEKLFF
v_gene: TRBV7-2; abundance: many; d_gene: .; j_gene: TRBJ2-1; CDR3nt: TGTGCCAGCAGCTCTAAAAATGAGCAGTTCTTC; CDR3aa: CASSSKNEQFF
v_gene: TRBV6-9; abundance: .; d_gene: TRBD1; j_gene: TRBJ2-6; CDR3nt: TGTGCCAGCAGTTCTCCCGTTGGACAGGCTCTCTCTGGGGCCAACGTCCTGACTTTC; CDR3aa: CASSSPVGQALSGANVLTF